These 13 T cell receptor beta chains share one sample of origin, sequenced in a study of CD8+ T cells in alopecia areata (dated by TCRdb to the late 2010s). The sample's time point label, in plain terms: roughly 27 days on oral tofacitinib. Sample treatment or condition, as interpreted from the label and publication: oral pan-JAK inhibitor, 5-10 mg twice daily. Library generation was performed with the immunoSEQ multiplex PCR assay. RNA was extracted from all samples and reverse transcribed into cDNA as template for TCR sequencing. The immuneACCESS repertoire file appears here via TCRdb, limited to in-frame rearrangements. These files lack a portion of the clones; in checked studies, under half of the deficit traces to unresolved V genes, and the cause of the others is not known. This sample holds 110,000 to 150,000 clones; 75% to 85% were observed only once. The biggest ten clones account for around a quarter of the sample.

This specimen was CD8+ T cells sorted from blood, taken at week 4, from a patient treated with tofacitinib. The receptor source for this set is a human donor with alopecia areata.

The chain carries TRBV29-1 and TRBJ1-1; D may be TRBD1 (5 bases). The CDR3 extends over 13 amino acids. CDR1 is SQVTM, CDR2 ANQGSEA, per germline. The V end lost 2 bases, the J end lost 5 bases, and 12 bases lay between the germline ends. CDR3 sequence (DNA): TGCAGCGTTGAATCTGGGGCACGGACTGAAGCTTTCTTT. It encodes CSVESGARTEAFF.

In regard to this clone: Other DNA sequences in this sample translate to the same CDR3. The genes are TRBV4-1 and TRBJ2-7; 9 bases are shared with TRBD2. Germline V gene lookup returns CDR1 MGHRA and CDR2 YSYEKL. The CDR3 length is 13 residues. With V trimmed by 3 bases and J by 4 bases, 1 base remained unmatched. For the CDR3, the DNA is TGCGCCAGCAGCCAGGGACTAGCTTACGAGCAGTACTTC. Its protein is CASSQGLAYEQYF.

This chain joins TRBV2 and TRBJ2-5; the D is unclear. V lost 0 bases to trimming and J lost 1 base, with 12 bases between them. Germline V gives CDR1 SNHLY, CDR2 FYNNEI. This CDR3 comprises 16 residues. CDR3 loop: CASSEALAVGQETQYF. In DNA form, the CDR3 reads TGTGCCAGCAGTGAAGCGCTCGCCGTCGGCCAAGAGACCCAGTACTTC.

The CDR3 DNA sequence: TGTGCCAGCAGCAAAGAAAGGTCCCCCTACGAGCAGTACTTC. This translates into CASSKERSPYEQYF. The chain has TRBV21-1 and TRBJ2-7. TRBV21-1 is labeled a pseudogene. This CDR3 comprises 14 residues.

This clone occurred a few times. V gene TRBV27 combines with J gene TRBJ1-5; D is ambiguous. The CDR3 extends over 13 amino acids. V was cut by 4 bases and J by 4 bases, with 8 bases left in between. CDR1 and CDR2 (germline): MNHEY, SMNVEV (reference sequence). Here the CDR3 DNA reads TGTGCCAGCAGTTCTCTGGGAAATCAGCCCCAGCATTTT. Translation gives CASSSLGNQPQHF.

This clone has at least ten counts. The J gene is TRBJ2-1, the V gene TRBV10-3; tentative D call: TRBD2 (6 bases). Trimming removed 11 bases from V and 6 bases from J, with 14 bases in between. CDR3 length equals 12 residues. Germline-derived CDR1 and CDR2 are ENHRY and SYGVKD. The CDR3 DNA follows: TGTGCCTCCCGCGGGGTATCCAATGAGCAGTTCTTC. Protein product: CASRGVSNEQFF.

This chain joins TRBV5-1 and TRBJ2-6; a weak D match, TRBD2 (5 bases). Germline V gene sequence: CDR1 SGHRS, CDR2 YFSETQ. This CDR3 comprises 14 residues. Trimming removed 7 bases at V and 3 bases at J, with 11 bases between. This CDR3 is CASQTAGGANVLTF. DNA for the CDR3: TGCGCCAGCCAAACGGCGGGTGGGGCCAACGTCCTGACTTTC.

V usage is TRBV7-9 and J usage is TRBJ2-5; unclear D gene. The germline V and J ends were trimmed by 3 bases and 4 bases, with 3 bases remaining between them. There are 11 residues in the CDR3. CDR1 and CDR2 (germline): SEHNR, FQNEAQ (reference sequence). The CDR3 nucleotides read TGTGCCAGCAGCTTCACAGAGACCCAGTACTTC. Amino acid sequence: CASSFTETQYF.

For this clone: A read error is the likely source, as a far larger clone sits one nucleotide away. The chain couples TRBV10-3 to TRBJ2-1, with 9 bases aligning to TRBD1. Germline lookup yields CDR1 ENHRY and CDR2 SYGVKD. Trimming cost V 6 bases and J 8 bases; bases outside gene matches: 8. The CDR3 contains 14 residues. The CDR3 sequence is CAISPGTGLDEQFF. Written as DNA, the CDR3 is TGTGCCATCAGCCCCGGGACAGGGCTTGATGAGCAGTTCTTC.

CDR3 in DNA: TGCAGCGTTGAGGGAGGGAGACCGATTGACAATGAGCAGTTCTTC. Amino acids: CSVEGGRPIDNEQFF. This sequence joins TRBV29-1 and TRBJ2-1, with 7 bases aligning to TRBD2. J was trimmed by 5 bases and V by 3 bases; bases with no gene match: 10. The CDR3 covers 15 residues. Germline V gene lookup returns CDR1 SQVTM and CDR2 ANQGSEA.

The rearrangement uses TRBV29-1 and TRBJ2-7; possible D gene TRBD2, 5 bases. The CDR3 totals 12 residues. Germline CDR1 is SQVTM and CDR2 is ANQGSEA. Trimming cost V 4 bases and J 1 base, with 8 bases left between them. CDR3 sequence reads: CSVAGVSYEQYF. The CDR3, as DNA: TGCAGCGTTGCCGGGGTTTCCTACGAGCAGTACTTC.

J is TRBJ2-7 and V is TRBV10-3; D perhaps matches TRBD1 (6 bases). Trimming took off 9 bases at V and 2 bases at J, with 8 bases between the two ends. Germline V gene sequence: CDR1 ENHRY, CDR2 SYGVKD. The CDR3 spans 11 residues. CDR3 DNA: TGTGCCATTAGGACAGCCTACGAGCAGTACTTC. Translating it yields CAIRTAYEQYF.

Worth noting for this clone: A junction end diverges from the germline sequence, so it may reflect a read error. V usage is TRBV4-1 and J usage is TRBJ1-2; a weak D match, TRBD1 (5 bases). CDR1 is MGHRA, CDR2 YSYEKL, per germline. This CDR3 is 14 amino acids long. This CDR3 is CASSQTGTSHLEDF. The CDR3 DNA reads as TGCGCCAGCAGCCAAACCGGGACGTCCCACTTAGAAGACTTC.